This T cell receptor (beta chain) derives from a study of T cells after posttransplantation cyclophosphamide. Notes on the study in general: Donor CD8+ memory clones often dominated recipient blood repertoires at later times. Tissue-infiltrating T cells from skin or gut overlapped little with blood T cells.

As for this clone: The antigen remains undetermined.

J lost 7 bases, V lost 4 bases, and 11 bases had no gene match. The CDR3 length is 15 residues. Germline-derived CDR1 and CDR2 are SGHAT and FQNNGV. Data came from immunoSEQ multiplex PCR; TCRdb stores just in-frame clones and leaves some out. In the table there are about 6,900 clones, around 80% of which are singletons. The sequenced sample consisted of memory CD4+ T cells sorted from blood. The source is a woman in her forties or fifties in good health and a related stem cell transplant donor. The chain carries TRBV11-2 and TRBJ2-7; 9 positions agree with TRBD2. The CDR3 nucleotides read TGTGCCAGCAGCTCAGTCCGCGGGAGGGCCGGGGAGCAGTACTTC. Protein sequence: CASSSVRGRAGEQYF.